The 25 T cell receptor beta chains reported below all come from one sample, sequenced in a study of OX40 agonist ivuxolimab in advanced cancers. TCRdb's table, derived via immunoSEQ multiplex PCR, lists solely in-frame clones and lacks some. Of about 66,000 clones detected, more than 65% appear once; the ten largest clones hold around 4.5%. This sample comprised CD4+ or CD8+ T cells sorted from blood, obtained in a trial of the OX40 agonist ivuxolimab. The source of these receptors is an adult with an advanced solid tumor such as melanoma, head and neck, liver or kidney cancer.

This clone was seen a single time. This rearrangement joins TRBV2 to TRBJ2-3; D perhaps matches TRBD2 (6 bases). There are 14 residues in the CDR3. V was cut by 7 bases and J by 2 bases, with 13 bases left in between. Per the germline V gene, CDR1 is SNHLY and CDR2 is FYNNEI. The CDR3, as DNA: TGTGCCAGCATTTCCACGGGGGTCACAGATACGCAGTATTTT. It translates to CASISTGVTDTQYF.

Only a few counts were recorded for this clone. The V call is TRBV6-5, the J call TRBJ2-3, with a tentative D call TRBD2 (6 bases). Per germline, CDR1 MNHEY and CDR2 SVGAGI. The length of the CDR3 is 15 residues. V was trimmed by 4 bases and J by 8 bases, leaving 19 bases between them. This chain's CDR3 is CASSSGTPRRRTQYF. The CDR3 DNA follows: TGTGCCAGCAGTTCCGGGACTCCCCGTAGGCGTACGCAGTATTTT.

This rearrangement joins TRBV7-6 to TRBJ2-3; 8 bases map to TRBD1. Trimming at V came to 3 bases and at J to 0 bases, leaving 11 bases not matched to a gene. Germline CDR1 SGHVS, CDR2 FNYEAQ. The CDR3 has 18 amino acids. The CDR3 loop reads CASSFSGGGRTSTDTQYF. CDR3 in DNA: TGTGCCAGCAGCTTTTCAGGGGGCGGCCGAACTAGCACAGATACGCAGTATTTT.

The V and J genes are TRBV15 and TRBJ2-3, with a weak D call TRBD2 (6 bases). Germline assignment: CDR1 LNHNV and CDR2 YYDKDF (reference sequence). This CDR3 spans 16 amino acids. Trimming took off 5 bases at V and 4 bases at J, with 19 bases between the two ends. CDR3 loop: CATSPEVGGFADTQYF. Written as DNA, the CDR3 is TGTGCCACCAGCCCTGAGGTGGGAGGATTTGCAGATACGCAGTATTTT. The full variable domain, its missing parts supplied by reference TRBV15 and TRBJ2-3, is DAMVIQNPRYQVTQFGKPVTLSCSQTLNHNVMYWYQQKSSQAPKLLFHYYDKDFNNEADTPDNFQSRRPNTSFCFLDIRSPGLGDTAMYLCATSPEVGGFADTQYFGPGTRLTVL.

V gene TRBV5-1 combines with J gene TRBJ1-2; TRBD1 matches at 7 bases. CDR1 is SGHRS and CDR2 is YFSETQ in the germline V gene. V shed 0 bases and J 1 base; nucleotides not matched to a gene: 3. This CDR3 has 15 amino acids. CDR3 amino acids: CASSLGGDSNYGYTF. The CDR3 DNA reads TGCGCCAGCAGCTTGGGCGGGGACAGTAACTATGGCTACACCTTC.

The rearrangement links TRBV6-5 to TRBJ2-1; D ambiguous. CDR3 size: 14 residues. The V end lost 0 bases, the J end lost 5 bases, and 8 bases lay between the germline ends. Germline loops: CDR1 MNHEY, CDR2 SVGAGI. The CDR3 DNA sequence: TGTGCCAGCAGTTACTCGTCAGGCAACAATGAGCAGTTCTTC. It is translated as CASSYSSGNNEQFF.

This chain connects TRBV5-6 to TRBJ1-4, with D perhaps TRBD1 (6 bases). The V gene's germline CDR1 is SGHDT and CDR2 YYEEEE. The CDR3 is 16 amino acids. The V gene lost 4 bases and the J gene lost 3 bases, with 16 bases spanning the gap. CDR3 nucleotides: TGTGCCAGCAGCGACCCGGGGGGGCATGCTAATGAAAAACTGTTTTTT. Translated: CASSDPGGHANEKLFF.

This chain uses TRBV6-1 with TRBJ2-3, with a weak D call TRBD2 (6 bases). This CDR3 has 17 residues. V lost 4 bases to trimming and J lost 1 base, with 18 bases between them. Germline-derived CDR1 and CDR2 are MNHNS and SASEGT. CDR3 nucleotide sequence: TGTGCCAGCAGTGGCCGTTATGGGGGGTTCGGCACAGATACGCAGTATTTT. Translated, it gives CASSGRYGGFGTDTQYF.

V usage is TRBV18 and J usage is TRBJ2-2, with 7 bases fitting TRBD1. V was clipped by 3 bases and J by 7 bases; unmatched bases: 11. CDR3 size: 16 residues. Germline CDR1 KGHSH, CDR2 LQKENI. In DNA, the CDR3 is TGTGCCAGCTCACCGACCGGGACAGTTGGTTTCGGGGAGCTGTTTTTT. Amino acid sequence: CASSPTGTVGFGELFF.

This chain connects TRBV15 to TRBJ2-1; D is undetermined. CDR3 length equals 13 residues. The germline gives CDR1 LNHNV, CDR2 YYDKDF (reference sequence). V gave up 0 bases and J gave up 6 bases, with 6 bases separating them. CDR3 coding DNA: TGTGCCACCAGCAGAGATTTTTTCAATGAGCAGTTCTTC. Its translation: CATSRDFFNEQFF.

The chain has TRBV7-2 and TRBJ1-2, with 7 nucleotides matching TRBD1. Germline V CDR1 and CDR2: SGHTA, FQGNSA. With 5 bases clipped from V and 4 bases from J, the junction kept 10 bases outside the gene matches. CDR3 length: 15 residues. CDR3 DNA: TGTGCCAGCAGCACCGACAGGGCGCGGGGCTATGGCTACACCTTC. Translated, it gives CASSTDRARGYGYTF.

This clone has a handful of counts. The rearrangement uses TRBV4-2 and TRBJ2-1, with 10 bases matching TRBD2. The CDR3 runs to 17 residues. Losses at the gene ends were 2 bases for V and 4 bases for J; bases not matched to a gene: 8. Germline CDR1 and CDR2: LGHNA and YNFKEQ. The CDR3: CASSQPPSGGGYNEQFF. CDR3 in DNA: TGTGCCAGCAGCCAACCCCCTAGCGGGGGAGGGTACAATGAGCAGTTCTTC.

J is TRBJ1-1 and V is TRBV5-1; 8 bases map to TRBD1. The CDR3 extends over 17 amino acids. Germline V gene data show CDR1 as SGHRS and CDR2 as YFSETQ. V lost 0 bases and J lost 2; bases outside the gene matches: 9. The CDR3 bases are TGCGCCAGCAGCTTGGACGGGTCTGGACAGGGCAACACTGAAGCTTTCTTT. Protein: CASSLDGSGQGNTEAFF. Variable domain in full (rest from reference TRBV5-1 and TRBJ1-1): KAGVTQTPRYLIKTRGQQVTLSCSPISGHRSVSWYQQTPGQGLQFLFEYFSETQRNKGNFPGRFSGRQFSNSRSEMNVSTLELGDSALYLCASSLDGSGQGNTEAFFGQGTRLTVV.

This chain's CDR3 is CASSPDRADGYTF. The CDR3 DNA follows: TGCGCCAGCAGCCCCGACAGGGCCGATGGCTACACCTTC. The chain uses TRBV5-1 and TRBJ1-2, with 7 positions matching TRBD1. CDR1 and CDR2 from the germline V gene are SGHRS and YFSETQ. The CDR3 length is 13 residues. With V trimmed by 4 bases and J by 6 bases, 6 bases remained unmatched.

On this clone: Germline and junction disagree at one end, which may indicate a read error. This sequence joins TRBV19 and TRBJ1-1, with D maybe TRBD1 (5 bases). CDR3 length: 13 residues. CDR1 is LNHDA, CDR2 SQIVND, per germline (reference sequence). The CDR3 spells CASNIEGGAEAFF. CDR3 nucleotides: TGTGCCAGTAATATAGAGGGAGGGGCTGAAGCTTTCTTT.

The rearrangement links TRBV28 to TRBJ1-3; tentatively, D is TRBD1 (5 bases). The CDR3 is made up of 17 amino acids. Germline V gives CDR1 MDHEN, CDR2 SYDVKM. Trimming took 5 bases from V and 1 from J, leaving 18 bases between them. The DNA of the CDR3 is TGTGCCAGCAGTACAAACTTAGGGGCCCCGTCTGGAAACACCATATATTTT. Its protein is CASSTNLGAPSGNTIYF.

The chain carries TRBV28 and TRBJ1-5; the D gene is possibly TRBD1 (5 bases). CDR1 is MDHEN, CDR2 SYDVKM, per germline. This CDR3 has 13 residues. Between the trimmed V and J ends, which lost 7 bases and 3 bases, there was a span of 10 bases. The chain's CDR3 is CASTIGTNQPQHF. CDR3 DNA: TGTGCCAGCACCATCGGGACCAATCAGCCCCAGCATTTT.

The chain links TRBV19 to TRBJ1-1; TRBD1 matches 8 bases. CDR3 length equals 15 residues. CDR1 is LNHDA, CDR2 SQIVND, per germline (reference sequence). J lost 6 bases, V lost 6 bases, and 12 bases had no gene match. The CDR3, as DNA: TGTGCCAGTAGACCTCGGGCAATACAGGGGGCTGAAGCTTTCTTT. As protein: CASRPRAIQGAEAFF.

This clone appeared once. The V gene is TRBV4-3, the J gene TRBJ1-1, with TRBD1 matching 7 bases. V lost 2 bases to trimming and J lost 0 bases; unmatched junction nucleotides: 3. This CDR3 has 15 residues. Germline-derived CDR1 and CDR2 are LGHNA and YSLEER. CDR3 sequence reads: CASSQPGQLNTEAFF. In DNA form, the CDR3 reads TGCGCCAGCAGCCAACCGGGACAGCTGAACACTGAAGCTTTCTTT.

In DNA, the CDR3 is TGTGCCAGCACCAGGGGGTTCTACGAGCAGTACTTC. It yields the protein CASTRGFYEQYF. The chain employs TRBV25-1 and TRBJ2-7; the match to TRBD1 covers 7 bases. The CDR3 extends over 12 amino acids. CDR1 and CDR2 (germline): MGHDK, SYGVNS. V dropped 7 bases and J dropped 3; count of bases not matched to a gene: 3.

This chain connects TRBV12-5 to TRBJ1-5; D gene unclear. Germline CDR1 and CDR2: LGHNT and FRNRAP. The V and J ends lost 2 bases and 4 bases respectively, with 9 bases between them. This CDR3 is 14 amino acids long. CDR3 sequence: CASGLSVGNQPQHF. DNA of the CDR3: TGTGCTAGTGGTTTGTCCGTCGGTAATCAGCCCCAGCATTTT. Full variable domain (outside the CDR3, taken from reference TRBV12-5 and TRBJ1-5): DARVTQTPRHKVTEMGQEVTMRCQPILGHNTVFWYRQTMMQGLELLAYFRNRAPLDDSGMPKDRFSAEMPDATLATLKIQPSEPRDSAVYFCASGLSVGNQPQHFGDGTRLSIL.

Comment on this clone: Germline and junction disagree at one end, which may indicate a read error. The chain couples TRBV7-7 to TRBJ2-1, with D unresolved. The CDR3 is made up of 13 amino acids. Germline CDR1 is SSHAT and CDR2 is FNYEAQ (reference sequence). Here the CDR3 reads CASSPSLTGEQFF. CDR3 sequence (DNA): TGTGCTAGCAGCCCCTCCCTCACCGGCGAGCAGTTCTTC.

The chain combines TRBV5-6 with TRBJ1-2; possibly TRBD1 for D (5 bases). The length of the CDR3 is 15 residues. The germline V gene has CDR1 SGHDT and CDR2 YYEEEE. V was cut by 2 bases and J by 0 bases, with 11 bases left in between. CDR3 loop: CASSLGAASNYGYTF. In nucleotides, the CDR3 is TGTGCCAGCAGCTTAGGGGCGGCCTCTAACTATGGCTACACCTTC.

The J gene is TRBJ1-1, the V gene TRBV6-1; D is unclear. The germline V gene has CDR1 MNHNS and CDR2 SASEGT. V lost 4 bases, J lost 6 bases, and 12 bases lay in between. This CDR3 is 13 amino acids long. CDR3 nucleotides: TGTGCCAGCAGTGGGGTCCCCGGGGCTGAAGCTTTCTTT. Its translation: CASSGVPGAEAFF.

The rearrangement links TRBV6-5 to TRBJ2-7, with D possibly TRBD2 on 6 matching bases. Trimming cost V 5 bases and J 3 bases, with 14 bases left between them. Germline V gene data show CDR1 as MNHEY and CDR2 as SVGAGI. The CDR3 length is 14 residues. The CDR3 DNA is TGTGCCAGCAGTGACCCCGGGACTCACTACGAGCAGTACTTC. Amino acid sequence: CASSDPGTHYEQYF.